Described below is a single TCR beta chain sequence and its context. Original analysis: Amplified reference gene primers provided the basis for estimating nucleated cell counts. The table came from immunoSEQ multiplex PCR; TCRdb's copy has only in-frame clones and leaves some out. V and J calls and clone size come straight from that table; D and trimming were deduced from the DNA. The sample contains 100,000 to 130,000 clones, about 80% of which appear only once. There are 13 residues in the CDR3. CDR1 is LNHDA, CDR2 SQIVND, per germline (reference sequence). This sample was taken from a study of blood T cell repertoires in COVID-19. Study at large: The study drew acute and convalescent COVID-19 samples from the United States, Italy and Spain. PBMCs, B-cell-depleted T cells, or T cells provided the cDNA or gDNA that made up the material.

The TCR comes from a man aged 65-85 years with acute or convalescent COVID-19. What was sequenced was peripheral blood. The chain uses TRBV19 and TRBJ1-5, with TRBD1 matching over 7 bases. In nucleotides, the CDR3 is TGTGCTGGGGGACAGACTAGCAATCAGCCCCAGCATTTT. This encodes CAGGQTSNQPQHF.